Described below is a single TCR beta chain sequence and its context. These data originate in a study of tumor T cells in aggressive B-cell lymphoma. The germline CDR1 and CDR2 sequences are SGHDT and YYEEEE. The CDR3 contains 15 residues. Trimming cost V 0 bases and J 2 bases, with 9 bases left between them. Measured with immunoSEQ multiplex PCR; TCRdb has only the in-frame clones, and not every one. Of more than 10,000 clones in the sample, roughly 91% were seen once. Material: tumor tissue. The chain uses TRBV5-6 and TRBJ1-5; D unresolved. The sequence came from an adult with diffuse large B cell lymphoma. The CDR3, as DNA: TGTGCCAGCAGCTTGGGGAGGTTTGGCAATCAGCCCCAGCATTTT. This translates into CASSLGRFGNQPQHF. The full variable domain, its missing parts supplied by reference TRBV5-6 and TRBJ1-5, is DAGVTQSPTHLIKTRGQQVTLRCSPKSGHDTVSWYQQALGQGPQFIFQYYEEEERQRGNFPDRFSGHQFPNYSSELNVNALLLGDSALYLCASSLGRFGNQPQHFGDGTRLSIL.